These 12 T cell receptor beta chains came from one sample sequenced in a study of graft-versus-host responses after intestinal transplantation. TCRdb's copy holds only in-frame clones and misses some; the assay was immunoSEQ multiplex PCR. The table has about 120,000 clones, 85% to 95% seen once; the top ten hold roughly 1%. Their target antigens are unknown. Material: unstimulated CD8+ T cells sorted from spleen or lymph node cells, obtained before transplant. The receptors derive from a human donor who was the organ donor for an intestinal transplant.

The V call is TRBV19, the J call TRBJ2-3, with 7 bases matching TRBD1. V dropped 5 bases and J dropped 5; count of bases not matched to a gene: 7. CDR1 is LNHDA and CDR2 is SQIVND in the germline V gene (reference sequence). The CDR3 contains 14 residues. CDR3 DNA sequence: TGTGCCAGTAGTCCTGACAGGGCTGGAGATACGCAGTATTTT. This codes for CASSPDRAGDTQYF.

The chain is built from TRBV4-1 and TRBJ1-1; TRBD1 is a possible D gene (6 bases). This CDR3 comprises 15 residues. The V and J ends lost 0 bases and 4 bases respectively, with 12 bases between them. CDR1 is MGHRA and CDR2 is YSYEKL in the germline V gene. This CDR3 reads CASSQEGGAVTEAFF. Written as DNA, the CDR3 is TGCGCCAGCAGCCAAGAAGGGGGGGCTGTCACTGAAGCTTTCTTT.

This clone occurred once. The chain links TRBV7-9 to TRBJ1-1, with 7 bases identical to TRBD1. Germline CDR1 reads SEHNR; CDR2 reads FQNEAQ (reference sequence). J lost 6 bases, V lost 5 bases, and 9 bases had no gene match. The CDR3 runs to 14 residues. The CDR3 DNA reads TGTGCCAGCAGCCCTAGACAGGGTGGCCCTGAAGCTTTCTTT. Translated, it gives CASSPRQGGPEAFF.

The J gene is TRBJ2-1, the V gene TRBV2, with D unresolved. V shed 8 bases and J shed 7 bases, with 18 bases lying between them. The CDR3 totals 14 residues. Per germline, CDR1 SNHLY and CDR2 FYNNEI. CDR3 sequence reads: CASVSDRSQNEQFF. In DNA form, the CDR3 reads TGTGCCAGCGTCTCCGATCGGAGTCAGAATGAGCAGTTCTTC.

J is TRBJ1-5 and V is TRBV6-1, with unresolved D. Between the trimmed V and J ends, which lost 4 bases and 0 bases, there was a span of 4 bases. The CDR3 spans 13 residues. Germline values: CDR1 MNHNS, CDR2 SASEGT. The CDR3 loop is CASSGNSNQPQHF. CDR3 DNA sequence: TGTGCCAGCAGTGGGAATAGCAATCAGCCCCAGCATTTT.

The V call is TRBV9, the J call TRBJ1-1; 8 bases match TRBD1. Per germline, CDR1 SGDLS and CDR2 YYNGEE. Trimming removed 2 bases from V and 1 base from J; junction bases left unmatched: 1. There are 14 residues in the CDR3. The CDR3 reads CASSVGQGNTEAFF. Here the CDR3 DNA reads TGTGCCAGCAGCGTCGGACAGGGGAACACTGAAGCTTTCTTT. The whole variable domain, filled in from reference TRBV9 and TRBJ1-1, reads DSGVTQTPKHLITATGQRVTLRCSPRSGDLSVYWYQQSLDQGLQFLIQYYNGEERAKGNILERFSAQQFPDLHSELNLSSLELGDSALYFCASSVGQGNTEAFFGQGTRLTVV.

The chain combines TRBV11-2 with TRBJ2-5, with 13 bases lining up with TRBD2. Trimming cost V 5 bases and J 6 bases; bases outside gene matches: 12. CDR1 is SGHAT, CDR2 FQNNGV, per germline. This CDR3 contains 17 residues. In DNA, the CDR3 is TGTGCCAGCAGCCCCCGGACTAGCGGGAGTAGGATGAAGACCCAGTACTTC. Translating it yields CASSPRTSGSRMKTQYF.

This chain uses TRBV28 with TRBJ2-5; the D gene could be TRBD1 or TRBD2 (5 bases each). The DNA end favors TRBJ2-7, so the J call may be wrong. CDR1 and CDR2 from the germline V gene are MDHEN and SYDVKM. The CDR3 length is 16 residues. CDR3: CASRSRRDAPTYEQYF. CDR3 nucleotides: TGTGCCAGCAGATCACGCCGGGACGCCCCGACCTACGAGCAGTACTTC.

The chain recombines TRBV29-1 with TRBJ2-1; TRBD2 aligns across 8 bases. Germline V gene sequence: CDR1 SQVTM, CDR2 ANQGSEA. J was trimmed by 3 bases and V by 5 bases; bases with no gene match: 12. The CDR3 totals 16 residues. For the CDR3, the DNA is TGCAGCGTTACAGCGGGAGTGTTTACCTTCTACAATGAGCAGTTCTTC. Protein sequence: CSVTAGVFTFYNEQFF.

The rearrangement joins TRBV7-9 to TRBJ2-2, with 8 bases lining up with TRBD2. CDR3 length equals 18 residues. Germline V lookup: CDR1 SEHNR, CDR2 FQNEAQ (reference sequence). The trim removed 2 bases at V and 0 bases at J, leaving 8 bases unmatched. The CDR3 DNA sequence: TGTGCCAGCAGCTTATGGGCGCGGCGGGAGGCGAACACCGGGGAGCTGTTTTTT. Its translation: CASSLWARREANTGELFF.

This chain uses TRBV6-1 with TRBJ2-1, with 7 positions matching TRBD2. V trimming: 6 bases; J trimming: 6 bases; junction bases outside the gene matches: 11. This CDR3 region has 15 residues. Germline CDR1 and CDR2: MNHNS and SASEGT. The CDR3 nucleotides are TGTGCCAGCAGGATACGGGAGGTGATGGTCAATGAGCAGTTCTTC. Translated: CASRIREVMVNEQFF.

The rearrangement joins TRBV7-2 to TRBJ2-7; D not certain. The CDR3 contains 13 residues. V was trimmed by 5 bases and J by 4 bases, leaving 12 bases between them. Germline CDR1 reads SGHTA; CDR2 reads FQGNSA. The CDR3 coding sequence is TGTGCCAGCAGCACTTTTCTGGGTTACGAGCAGTACTTC. This codes for CASSTFLGYEQYF.